This T cell receptor beta chain derives from a study of T cell responses to AZD1222 COVID-19 vaccine. Study-wide points: Close to half of spike-specific TCRs reportedly recognize unmutated variant regions. It was only after the peak T cell response that any repertoires were sampled.

Second-dose timings of about 4 or about 12 weeks were pooled. Libraries were prepared by immunoSEQ multiplex PCR; TCRdb keeps only in-frame clonotypes and omits some of them. This repertoire shows some 190,000 clones, nearly 95% found once; its top ten account for about 2.1%. Germline CDR1 reads SGHAT; CDR2 reads FQNNGV. The CDR3 runs 15 residues. Trimming left V 5 bases short and J 3 bases short, with 16 bases between. With regard to this clone: Its antigen is undetermined.

The rearrangement links TRBV11-2 to TRBJ1-2; D remains ambiguous. The starting material was peripheral blood, obtained 28 days after the second AZD1222 dose. This sequence was found in an adult who received the AZD1222 COVID-19 vaccine. This CDR3 reads CASSPRPGGYYGYTF. DNA of the CDR3: TGTGCCAGCAGCCCGAGACCGGGTGGCTACTATGGCTACACCTTC.